This TCR beta chain stems from a study of T cells after posttransplantation cyclophosphamide. This clone showed up many times. Its antigen remains unknown. A marrow graft followed busulfan-fludarabine conditioning, with cyclophosphamide on days +3 and +4. General observations from the study: Recipient CMV seropositivity and CMV reactivation strongly tracked TRB clonality.

Using immunoSEQ multiplex PCR, the repertoire was profiled, and TCRdb retains in-frame clones only, with some absent. This sample comprises about 17,000 clones, none seen once only. This material consisted of PBMCs, taken after allogeneic stem cell transplant with posttransplant cyclophosphamide. This receptor was obtained from a female patient in her thirties or forties who received an allogeneic stem cell transplant from a related donor, was CMV-positive, and had no GVHD. Part of the T cells may come from the graft donor.

CDR3 sequence (DNA): TGTGCCATCAGCGAGAAGAGCTCCTACAATGAGCAGTTCTTC. Its protein product is CAISEKSSYNEQFF. This rearrangement joins TRBV10-3 to TRBJ2-1; D gene unclear. Between the trimmed V and J ends, which lost 6 bases and 0 bases, there was a span of 9 bases. This CDR3 is built from 14 residues. Per germline, CDR1 ENHRY and CDR2 SYGVKD.